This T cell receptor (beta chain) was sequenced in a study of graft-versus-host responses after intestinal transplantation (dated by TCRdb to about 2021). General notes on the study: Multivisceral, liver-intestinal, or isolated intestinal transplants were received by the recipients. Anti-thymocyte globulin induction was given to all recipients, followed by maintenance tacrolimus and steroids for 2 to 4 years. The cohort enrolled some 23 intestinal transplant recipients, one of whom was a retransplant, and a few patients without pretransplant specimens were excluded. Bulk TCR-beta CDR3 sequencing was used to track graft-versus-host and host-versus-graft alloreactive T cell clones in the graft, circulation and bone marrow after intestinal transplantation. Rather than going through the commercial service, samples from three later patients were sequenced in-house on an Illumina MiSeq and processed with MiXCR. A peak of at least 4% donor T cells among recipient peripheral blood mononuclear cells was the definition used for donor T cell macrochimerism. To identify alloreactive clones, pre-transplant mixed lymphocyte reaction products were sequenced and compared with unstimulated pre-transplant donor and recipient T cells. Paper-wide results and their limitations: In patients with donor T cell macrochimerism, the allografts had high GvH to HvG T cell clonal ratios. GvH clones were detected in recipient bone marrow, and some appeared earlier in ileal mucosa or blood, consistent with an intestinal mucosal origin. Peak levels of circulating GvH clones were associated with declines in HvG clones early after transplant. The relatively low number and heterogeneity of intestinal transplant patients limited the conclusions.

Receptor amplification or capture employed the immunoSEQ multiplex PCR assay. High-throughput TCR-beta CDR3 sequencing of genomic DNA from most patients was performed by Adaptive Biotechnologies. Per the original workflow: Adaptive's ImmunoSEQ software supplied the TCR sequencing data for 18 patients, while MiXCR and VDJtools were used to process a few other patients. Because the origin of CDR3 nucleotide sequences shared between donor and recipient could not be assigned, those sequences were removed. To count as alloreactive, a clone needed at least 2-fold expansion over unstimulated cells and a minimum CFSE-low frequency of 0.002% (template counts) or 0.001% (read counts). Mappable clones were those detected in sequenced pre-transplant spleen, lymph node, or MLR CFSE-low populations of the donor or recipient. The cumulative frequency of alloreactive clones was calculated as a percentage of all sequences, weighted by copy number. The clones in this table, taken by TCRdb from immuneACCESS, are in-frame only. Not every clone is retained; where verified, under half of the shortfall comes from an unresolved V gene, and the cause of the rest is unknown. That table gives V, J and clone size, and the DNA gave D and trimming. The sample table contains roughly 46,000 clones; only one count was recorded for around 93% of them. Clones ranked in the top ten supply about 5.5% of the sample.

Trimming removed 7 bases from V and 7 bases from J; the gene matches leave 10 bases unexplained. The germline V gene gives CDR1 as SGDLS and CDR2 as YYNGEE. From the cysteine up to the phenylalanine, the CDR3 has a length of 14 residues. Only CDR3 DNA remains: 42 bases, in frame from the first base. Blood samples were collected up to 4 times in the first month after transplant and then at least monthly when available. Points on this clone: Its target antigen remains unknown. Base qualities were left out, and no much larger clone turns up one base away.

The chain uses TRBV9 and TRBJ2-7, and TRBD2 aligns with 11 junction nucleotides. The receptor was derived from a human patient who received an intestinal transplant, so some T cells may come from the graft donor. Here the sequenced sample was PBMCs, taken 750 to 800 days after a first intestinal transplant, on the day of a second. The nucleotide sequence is TGTGCCAGCGGGGCGAATAGCGGGAGGGGTGAGCAGTACTTC. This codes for CASGANSGRGEQYF.